This T cell receptor beta chain is from a study of Ad26.COV2.S vaccination and SARS-CoV-2 variants (dated by TCRdb to the early 2020s). With regard to the full study: Donors in the vaccine arm were drawn from COV1001, a phase I-IIa trial of Ad26.COV2.S in healthy adults that was multicentre, randomized, double-blind and placebo-controlled. Throughout the experiments and outcome assessment, investigators stayed blinded to trial group allocation. TCRbeta repertoire sequencing was used to assess the specificity and breadth of SARS-CoV-2-reactive T cell receptors after Ad26.COV2.S vaccination. Trial participants were randomized into five groups of five, in which low-dose or high-dose Ad26.COV2.S was given once or twice, or placebo was given on both occasions. Ad26.COV2.S was administered intramuscularly at a dose of 5x10^10 or 1x10^11 viral particles, either as one shot or as two shots given 56 days apart. The TCR-sequenced set comprised around 32 samples: some 19 Ad26.COV2.S vaccine recipients, 5 placebo recipients and 8 SARS-CoV-2 convalescent individuals.

What this sample's treatment or condition label stands for: some 19 received Ad26.COV2.S at low or high dose, single or two shots; about 5 received placebo; per-sample allocation not given. For vaccine and placebo recipients, the sequenced repertoires came from samples collected on day 63 after the first injection. Cohort 1b enrolled roughly 25 adults aged 18-55 years at a single site in Boston, USA, between 29 July and 7 August 2020. Ad26.COV2.S was a replication-incompetent adenovirus type 26 vector that expressed a prefusion-stabilized SARS-CoV-2 spike protein derived from the original Wuhan strain. Details on this clone: Its antigen is still unknown. No quality values exist for individual bases; no much larger clone is one base distant.

Sequences MNHEY (CDR1) and SVGEGT (CDR2) are obtained from the germline V gene. The CDR3 runs 13 amino acids, cysteine and phenylalanine included. Only the CDR3 region is kept as DNA, spanning 39 bases read in frame from base 1. The V end loses 7 bases and the J end loses 1 base, and a stretch of 10 bases separates them. Study-level results and caveats: After vaccination, spike-specific CD8+ and CD4+ T cell responses were reported to show substantial breadth. Ad26.COV2.S recipients had higher spike-specific TCR breadth than placebo recipients (P = 0.0014). The authors noted that the TCR breadth and depth analyses may have underestimated total T cell responses. The study lacked the statistical power to compare responses across vaccine doses or regimens. Comparable non-spike TCR breadth was observed between vaccine and placebo recipients, consistent with only spike being contained in the vaccine.

The immunoSEQ Assay was used to sequence TCRbeta CDR3 regions. After extraction, genomic DNA underwent amplification by bias-controlled multiplex PCR, followed by high-throughput sequencing. Concerning the study's data processing: To quantify the absolute abundance of each unique TCRbeta CDR3 region, sequences were collapsed and filtered. T cell fraction was estimated by normalizing TCRbeta template counts to usable DNA, which was measured by amplifying reference genes present in all nucleated cells. Repertoire TCRs were annotated as SARS-CoV-2-specific when V gene, CDR3 amino acid sequence and J gene were exactly matched to a known reactive TCR set. The reference SARS-CoV-2 TCR set came from MIRA and was filtered for enrichment in COVID-19-positive ImmuneCODE repertoires, removing public or cross-reactive TCRs. Drawing on the MIRA antigens, annotated TCRs were analysed further at the level of specific ORF or position within ORF. Breadth was defined as the number of annotated unique rearrangements divided by the total number of unique productive rearrangements, and depth was defined as the summed frequency of the annotated unique rearrangements. TCR breadth was compared between groups using two-sided Wilcoxon rank-sum tests. Not all clones reach the TCRdb copy of this immuneACCESS table, which keeps in-frame sequences only. Checked studies attribute under half of the gap to unresolved V genes and leave the rest unexplained. The V and J calls and clone size were taken over from that table, and D and trimming were inferred from the DNA. This sample is represented by over 400,000 clones; around 93% of them were singletons. Of the sample, around 1.7% is held by the ten largest clones.

The chain employs TRBV6-2 or TRBV6-3 and TRBJ1-1; confidence is insufficient to name the D gene. Sequenced here: peripheral blood, sampled in a trial of Ad26.COV2.S vaccine versus placebo. This receptor was identified in a person aged 18-60 years who received the Ad26.COV2.S COVID-19 vaccine or a placebo. The DNA reads TGTGCCAGCAACCCACACCCGAACACTGAAGCTTTCTTT. This yields the protein CASNPHPNTEAFF.